Included here is one TCR beta chain sequence, with context. There are a few counts of this clonotype. Which antigen it targets is not known. No clone much larger than this one lies a single base away; base qualities are absent. This sample is part of a study of T cells after yellow fever vaccination (dated by TCRdb to the late 2010s). About the investigation overall: The SMART-Seq v4 Ultra Low Input RNA kit was used to prepare libraries from fractions with low cell numbers. To follow T-cell clones before and after both primary and booster YFV17D yellow fever vaccination, bulk TCR alpha and beta repertoires underwent longitudinal sequencing. Two healthy male donors made up the cohort, one aged 18 to 30 years and the other aged 30 to 40 years. Blood samples were taken at several timepoints before and after primary and secondary immunization, and bulk PBMC replicates and cell subsets were isolated.

The label giving this sample's treatment or condition can be read as: live attenuated yellow fever vaccine strain. A standard Ficoll-Paque protocol was used to isolate PBMCs from peripheral blood. Dynabeads CD4 and CD8 positive selection kits were used to isolate the CD4 and CD8 T-cell fractions. TriZol was used to extract RNA from bulk PBMCs, from CD4 and CD8 fractions, and from dextramer-positive and dextramer-negative fractions. The junction shows trimming of 5 bases on V and 1 base on J, and the gene matches do not reach 9 bases of it. The CDR3 covers 15 residues, taking in both the cysteine and the phenylalanine. Just the 45-base CDR3 DNA is kept, in frame starting at base 1. Per the germline V gene (reference sequence), DFQATT is the CDR1 and SNEGSKA is the CDR2. Summary of the overall study and its limitations: FACS-sorted repertoires could contain abundant contaminating clonotypes from the bulk population, so computational filtering was required. A small fraction of clonotypes appeared in both the CD4 and CD8 compartments, likely as a result of convergent recombination. Most clones expanded after primary vaccination were re-detected after the booster (just under 97% of CD4 and 88% of CD8), suggesting broad memory maintenance. The secondary T-cell response was found to be weaker but faster than the primary response, with a peak reached on day 5 rather than on day 15. Because only two donors were included in the study, the extent to which the findings can be generalized is limited.

The sequencing machine was an Illumina NovaSeq 6000. TCR cDNA was synthesized by 5'RACE template switching, which introduced a universal primer site and unique molecular identifiers. Priming of cDNA synthesis was performed from both the TCR alpha and TCR beta constant segments. Two PCR steps were used to amplify libraries, with sample barcodes and sequencing adapters being added in the second step. Sequencing of the libraries was done on either Illumina HiSeq 2500 (2x100 bp) or NovaSeq (2x150 bp). The paper's data handling went like this. MIGEC handled demultiplexing of reads and collapsing into UMI consensus sequences, while MiXCR performed V(D)J alignment. Using edgeR on replicate PBMC samples, clonotypes were called vaccine-responding if FDR was below 0.01 and the log2 fold change was above 5 up to day 15. Each bulk clonotype was labeled CD4 or CD8 based on which sequenced repertoire, CD4 or CD8, contained the clonotype at higher abundance. TCRdb applied fastp at Q25 and MiXCR to the public reads, then kept only in-frame beta chains. Here each entry gathers all rows of one CDR3 protein and keeps the most common genes and DNA. The authors' filters were not applied to this entry. A total of about 340,000 distinct CDR3 sequences appear in this sample, around 13% of them only once. The ten largest clones represent 3.2% of the sample.

The material sequenced was CD4+ T cells sorted from PBMCs, taken 15 days after the yellow fever booster vaccination. The receptor chain draws on TRBV20-1 and TRBJ2-3, and 7 junction bases match TRBD1. The TCR comes from a man younger than 35 who received the YFV17D yellow fever vaccine. The CDR3 in this case is CSARAGTEGTDTQYF. The sequence in DNA is TGCAGTGCTCGCGCCGGGACAGAAGGCACAGATACGCAGTATTTT.